This entry lists 13 T cell receptor beta chains sequenced from one sample in a study of regulatory T cells in long-lasting Graves disease. Assembly of TCR beta libraries relied on iRepertoire HTBI primers together with Arm-PCR of CDR3 regions. TCRdb used MiXCR to reprocess the multiplex PCR reads, holding one entry per CDR3 protein. The data contain roughly 520,000 distinct CDR3 sequences, 12% of them singletons. Documented time point: newly diagnosed GD, antithyroid drugs for less than 3 months. There was RNA extracted from PBMCs, and the TCR library was made from it. A further study also used this sample, focusing on T cells in Graves' hyperthyroidism and ophthalmopathy.

Source: peripheral blood mononuclear cells (PBMCs), taken at new diagnosis, from a patient treated with antithyroid drugs. These receptors all stem from a woman aged 30 to 39 with Graves disease.

This clonotype came up many times. This chain links TRBV19 with TRBJ2-3; possible D gene TRBD1, 7 bases. The length of the CDR3 is 16 residues. Germline-derived CDR1 and CDR2 are LNHDA and SQIVND (reference sequence). The V end was cut by 5 bases, the J end by 3 bases, with 18 bases between. CDR3 sequence: CASSVGRQGGTDTQYF. The CDR3 DNA reads TGTGCCAGTAGTGTGGGCCGACAGGGAGGTACAGATACGCAGTATTTT.

This clonotype was counted ten times or more. The chain employs TRBV7-8 and TRBJ2-1; 9 nucleotides align to TRBD2. Germline CDR1 SGHVS, CDR2 FQNEAQ. This CDR3 comprises 15 residues. J lost 7 bases, V lost 5 bases, and 9 bases had no gene match. This CDR3 reads CASSDPGTSSNEQFF. The CDR3 nucleotides are TGTGCCAGCAGCGACCCCGGGACTAGCAGTAATGAGCAGTTCTTC.

This clonotype has only a few counts. The J gene is TRBJ2-2, the V gene TRBV12-5; a weak D match, TRBD2 (6 bases). V lost 0 bases and J lost 1, with 18 bases in between. Germline lookup yields CDR1 LGHNT and CDR2 FRNRAP. The CDR3 length is 19 residues. The CDR3 coding sequence is TGTGCTAGTGGTTTGGTAAGGGCGGTGGGACTGGAGAACACCGGGGAGCTGTTTTTT. Translating it yields CASGLVRAVGLENTGELFF.

About this clonotype itself: A far larger clone is off by one base, so a read error is likely. The genes are TRBV11-3 and TRBJ2-3; D unresolved. Gene TRBJ1-1 matches the end of the DNA better, so the J call may be wrong. Germline V gene sequence: CDR1 SGHNT, CDR2 YENEEA. The CDR3 is 14 amino acids. CDR3 residues: CSSSFSGVNTEAFF. Written as DNA, the CDR3 is TGTTCCAGCAGCTTTTCCGGGGTGAACACTGAAGCTTTCTTT.

The chain links TRBV6-1 to TRBJ2-1, with 13 bases matching TRBD2. The V gene's germline CDR1 is MNHNS and CDR2 SASEGT. The CDR3 is 18 amino acids. J gave up 2 bases and V 7 bases, and 11 bases lay outside the gene matches. The CDR3 sequence is CASNGPLAGGAAYNEQFF. CDR3 DNA sequence: TGTGCCAGCAATGGTCCACTAGCGGGGGGGGCGGCCTACAATGAGCAGTTCTTC.

This clonotype was observed many times. The CDR3 DNA reads TGTGCCACCAGCAGAGGTGGTAGCGGGAGGTCTAATGAGCAGTTCTTC. The encoded protein is CATSRGGSGRSNEQFF. V usage is TRBV15 and J usage is TRBJ2-1; 10 bases fit TRBD2. Looked up from germline, CDR1 is LNHNV and CDR2 is YYDKDF (reference sequence). Germline trimming cut 1 base from V and 7 bases from J; bases unmatched to any gene: 7. This CDR3 comprises 16 residues.

As concerns this clonotype: No conserved phenylalanine or tryptophan ends this CDR3, so it is likely a read error. The chain uses TRBV6-5 and TRBJ1-1, with D uncertain. The ends were cut back, 2 bases at V and 0 bases at J, with 7 bases in the middle. CDR3 length: 14 amino acids. Germline V CDR1 and CDR2: MNHEY, SVGAGI. CDR3 sequence: CASSYRRLNTEAFL. The CDR3 DNA follows: TGTGCCAGCAGTTACCGGAGGCTGAACACTGAAGCTTTCTTA.

The sample holds a few counts of this clonotype. The chain carries TRBV7-2 and TRBJ1-1; 8 positions agree with TRBD1. This CDR3 has 14 residues. V was clipped by 5 bases and J by 4 bases; unmatched bases: 6. CDR1 is SGHTA and CDR2 is FQGNSA in the germline V gene. CDR3 nucleotide sequence: TGTGCCAGCAGCATACAGGGGGAGGGCACTGAAGCTTTCTTT. Residues: CASSIQGEGTEAFF.

This clonotype appeared a few times. The chain recombines TRBV5-8 with TRBJ2-3; the D gene is possibly TRBD2 (5 bases). The CDR3 has 17 residues. Germline values: CDR1 SGHTS, CDR2 YDEGEE. Trimming shortened V by 1 base and J by 1 base, and 16 bases separated the two germline ends. The CDR3 region is CASSLQGSSRGTDTQYF. DNA of the CDR3: TGTGCCAGCAGCTTGCAAGGATCCTCGCGGGGCACAGATACGCAGTATTTT. Full variable domain (remainder filled in from reference TRBV5-8 and TRBJ2-3): EAGVTQSPTHLIKTRGQQATLRCSPISGHTSVYWYQQALGLGLQFLLWYDEGEERNRGNFPPRFSGRQFPNYSSELNVNALELEDSALYLCASSLQGSSRGTDTQYFGPGTRLTVL.

The chain is built from TRBV20-1 and TRBJ1-1, with TRBD1 matching 7 bases. V shed 1 base, J shed 1 base, and the junction held 6 bases outside the gene matches. The V gene's germline CDR1 is DFQATT and CDR2 SNEGSKA (reference sequence). The CDR3 consists of 15 residues. CDR3 in DNA: TGCAGTGCTAGAGGTGGGGACAGCCAGAACACTGAAGCTTTCTTT. Protein product: CSARGGDSQNTEAFF.

The V and J genes are TRBV3-1 and TRBJ2-3; 7 bases map to TRBD2. The junction had 0 bases not matched to a gene; V was cut back by 0 bases and J by 3 bases. Germline V gene sequence: CDR1 LGHDT, CDR2 YNNKEL (reference sequence). There are 14 residues in the CDR3. CDR3 residues: CASSQELATDTQYF. The CDR3 coding sequence is TGTGCCAGCAGCCAAGAACTAGCGACAGATACGCAGTATTTT.

Many counts were recorded for this clonotype. The V and J genes are TRBV6-2 or TRBV6-3 and TRBJ2-2; 11 bases are shared with TRBD2. Germline CDR1 and CDR2: MNHEY and SVGEGT. The V gene end was trimmed by 6 bases and the J gene end by 3 bases; junction bases not matched to a gene: 3. The CDR3 contains 15 residues. CDR3 region: CASRGLAADTGELFF. The CDR3 nucleotides are TGTGCCAGCAGGGGACTAGCGGCCGACACCGGGGAGCTGTTTTTT.

The chain couples TRBV6-1 to TRBJ2-4; no reliable D call. Per germline, CDR1 MNHNS and CDR2 SASEGT. Between the trimmed V and J ends, which lost 5 bases and 9 bases, there was a span of 8 bases. The CDR3 has 11 amino acids. CDR3 in amino acids: CASSLGPIQYF. Written as DNA, the CDR3 is TGTGCCAGCAGTCTCGGACCCATTCAGTACTTC.